These T cell receptor beta chains were read from a single sample in a study of shared T cell receptors in the human thymus. Assay: immunoSEQ multiplex PCR; the TCRdb copy retains only in-frame clones and omits some. The table shows under 700,000 clones, with approximately 80% occurring only once. In addition, the sample was reused for a study of human thymus T cells.

Sequenced input: thymocytes. Receptor source: a boy younger than two with a congenital heart defect. CDR3s include the opening cysteine and the closing phenylalanine or tryptophan. The order of the fields is J gene, V gene, CDR3 length, clone size, D gene, CDR3 DNA, CDR3 protein. The D gene is left open where the match is weak. Rows give clone size only sometimes, using once, few, many, or a class for an expanded clone.

j_gene: TRBJ2-7; v_gene: TRBV5-5; len: 15; abundance: .; d_gene: TRBD1; CDR3nt: TGTGCCAGCAGCCCAGAGGTACAGGGGCCCTTGGAGCAGTACTTC; CDR3aa: CASSPEVQGPLEQYF
j_gene: TRBJ1-1; v_gene: TRBV6-1; len: 12; abundance: .; d_gene: .; CDR3nt: TGTGCCAGCAACCTACTGAACACTGAAGCTTTCTTT; CDR3aa: CASNLLNTEAFF
j_gene: TRBJ2-2; v_gene: TRBV5-1; len: 16; abundance: once; d_gene: .; CDR3nt: TGCGCCAGCAGCTCGACCTCCGGACTCGGGACCGGGGAGCTGTTTTTT; CDR3aa: CASSSTSGLGTGELFF
j_gene: TRBJ2-1; v_gene: TRBV4-3; len: 17; abundance: .; d_gene: .; CDR3nt: TGCGCCAGCAGCCAAGCGGACTCTCATCGTGAGTCCGATGAGCAGTTCTTC; CDR3aa: CASSQADSHRESDEQFF
j_gene: TRBJ1-4; v_gene: TRBV5-8; len: 14; abundance: .; d_gene: TRBD1; CDR3nt: TGTGCCAGCAGCCGGACAGGGGGGTTAGAAAAACTGTTTTTT; CDR3aa: CASSRTGGLEKLFF
j_gene: TRBJ2-6; v_gene: TRBV4-3; len: 19; abundance: .; d_gene: TRBD2; CDR3nt: TGCGCCAGCAGCCAAGATCAGGCGGGAGGAACCTCTGGGGCCAACGTCCTGACTTTC; CDR3aa: CASSQDQAGGTSGANVLTF
j_gene: TRBJ2-1; v_gene: TRBV28; len: 14; abundance: .; d_gene: TRBD2; CDR3nt: TGTGCCAGCAGGACCAGGACATGGGGGAGGGGGCAGTTCTTC; CDR3aa: CASRTRTWGRGQFF
j_gene: TRBJ2-7; v_gene: TRBV7-2; len: 14; abundance: .; d_gene: .; CDR3nt: TGTGCCAGCAGCTGGATCGAGGGAGGTTACGAGCAGTACTTC; CDR3aa: CASSWIEGGYEQYF
j_gene: TRBJ2-7; v_gene: TRBV19; len: 13; abundance: few; d_gene: .; CDR3nt: TGTGCCAGTAGCTATCCAAGAGGCTACGAGCAGTACTTC; CDR3aa: CASSYPRGYEQYF
j_gene: TRBJ1-4; v_gene: TRBV5-1; len: 15; abundance: once; d_gene: .; CDR3nt: TGCGCCAGCAGCCCTGGACACGCAACTAATGAAAAACTGTTTTTT; CDR3aa: CASSPGHATNEKLFF
j_gene: TRBJ2-3; v_gene: TRBV5-6; len: 15; abundance: .; d_gene: TRBD2; CDR3nt: TGTGCCAGCAGCCCCCGTAGCGGGAGCCCGGATACGCAGTATTTT; CDR3aa: CASSPRSGSPDTQYF
j_gene: TRBJ2-7; v_gene: TRBV11-2; len: 13; abundance: .; d_gene: .; CDR3nt: TGTGCCAGCAGCACTCCCCCCGTCCACGAGCAGTACTTC; CDR3aa: CASSTPPVHEQYF
j_gene: TRBJ1-1; v_gene: TRBV6-1; len: 16; abundance: .; d_gene: TRBD1; CDR3nt: TGTGCCAGCAGTGAAGAGGCAGGGGGCGCCCCCTCTGAAGCTTTCTTT; CDR3aa: CASSEEAGGAPSEAFF
j_gene: TRBJ2-7; v_gene: TRBV11-2; len: 17; abundance: .; d_gene: .; CDR3nt: TGTGCCAGCAGCTTAGAGAGGCGGGACGGTCTGACCTACGAGCAGTACTTC; CDR3aa: CASSLERRDGLTYEQYF
j_gene: TRBJ2-5; v_gene: TRBV19; len: 18; abundance: .; d_gene: TRBD2; CDR3nt: TGTGCCAGTAGTCCCTACCCCGGGACTAGCGGGGGACCGGGGACCCAGTACTTC; CDR3aa: CASSPYPGTSGGPGTQYF
j_gene: TRBJ2-1; v_gene: TRBV19; len: 14; abundance: .; d_gene: .; CDR3nt: TGTGCCAGTAGGGGGCCCATAAACAACAATGAGCAGTTCTTC; CDR3aa: CASRGPINNNEQFF
j_gene: TRBJ1-1; v_gene: TRBV29-1; len: 15; abundance: .; d_gene: TRBD1; CDR3nt: TGCAGCGGTAAAGTACCAACAGGGGTGAACACTGAAGCTTTCTTT; CDR3aa: CSGKVPTGVNTEAFF
j_gene: TRBJ2-1; v_gene: TRBV28; len: 12; abundance: .; d_gene: .; CDR3nt: TGTGCCAGCAGTCCCTGGAGCAATGAGCAGTTCTTC; CDR3aa: CASSPWSNEQFF
j_gene: TRBJ2-7; v_gene: TRBV5-1; len: 15; abundance: .; d_gene: TRBD1; CDR3nt: TGCGCCAGCAGCTGGGGGACAGGGGGCTCCTACGAGCAGTACTTC; CDR3aa: CASSWGTGGSYEQYF
j_gene: TRBJ1-5; v_gene: TRBV6-5; len: 16; abundance: few; d_gene: .; CDR3nt: TGTGCCAGCAGTTACCCGGGGTCTCCAGCTTATCAGCCCCAGCATTTT; CDR3aa: CASSYPGSPAYQPQHF
j_gene: TRBJ2-7; v_gene: TRBV18; len: 17; abundance: .; d_gene: TRBD1; CDR3nt: TGTGCCAGCTCACCTCGAGGCGTAGAGGGGGCGCTTTACGAGCAGTACTTC; CDR3aa: CASSPRGVEGALYEQYF
j_gene: TRBJ2-7; v_gene: TRBV6-1; len: 17; abundance: .; d_gene: TRBD1; CDR3nt: TGTGCCAGCAGTGGATCTCCCGACAGGGGAAAAAGTGGCGAGCAGTACTTC; CDR3aa: CASSGSPDRGKSGEQYF
j_gene: TRBJ1-3; v_gene: TRBV5-8; len: 15; abundance: few; d_gene: .; CDR3nt: TGTGCCAGCAGCACTACAGGGTGCCCTGGAAACACCATATATTTT; CDR3aa: CASSTTGCPGNTIYF
j_gene: TRBJ1-5; v_gene: TRBV7-9; len: 16; abundance: once; d_gene: .; CDR3nt: TGTGCCAGCAGCCTCCTTACAGACGTTAGCAATCAGCCCCAGCATTTT; CDR3aa: CASSLLTDVSNQPQHF
j_gene: TRBJ1-3; v_gene: TRBV27; len: 14; abundance: .; d_gene: .; CDR3nt: TGTGCCAGCAGTGGCCGCAGCGGTGGAAACACCATATATTTT; CDR3aa: CASSGRSGGNTIYF
j_gene: TRBJ2-4; v_gene: TRBV7-9; len: 15; abundance: .; d_gene: .; CDR3nt: TGTGCCAGCAGTCTGGACAGAATAGCCAAAAACATTCAGTACTTC; CDR3aa: CASSLDRIAKNIQYF
j_gene: TRBJ2-2; v_gene: TRBV11-1; len: 13; abundance: .; d_gene: .; CDR3nt: TGTGCCAGCAGCCCCCCCAGGCCCGGGGAGCTGTTTTTT; CDR3aa: CASSPPRPGELFF
j_gene: TRBJ1-4; v_gene: TRBV27; len: 18; abundance: .; d_gene: TRBD1; CDR3nt: TGTGCCAGCAGTTTATCTGGACAGGCCGGGCCAACTAATGAAAAACTGTTTTTT; CDR3aa: CASSLSGQAGPTNEKLFF
j_gene: TRBJ1-4; v_gene: TRBV19; len: 18; abundance: few; d_gene: .; CDR3nt: TGTGCCAGTAGTATAGATAAGCCCAGACGCGGCTTAAATGAAAAACTGTTTTTT; CDR3aa: CASSIDKPRRGLNEKLFF
j_gene: TRBJ2-7; v_gene: TRBV4-2; len: 16; abundance: .; d_gene: TRBD2; CDR3nt: TGTGCCAGCAGCCAAGATAATAGCGGGAGTGTGCACGAGCAGTACTTC; CDR3aa: CASSQDNSGSVHEQYF
j_gene: TRBJ2-7; v_gene: TRBV2; len: 14; abundance: .; d_gene: TRBD1; CDR3nt: TGTGCCAGCAGTGAAGCCGGACAGGGGTACGAGCAGTACTTC; CDR3aa: CASSEAGQGYEQYF
j_gene: TRBJ2-2; v_gene: TRBV15; len: 22; abundance: .; d_gene: TRBD2; CDR3nt: TGTGCCACCAGCAGGGATACCGGGACTAGCGGAAGAGTTCCAGGGAACACCGGGGAGCTGTTTTTT; CDR3aa: CATSRDTGTSGRVPGNTGELFF
j_gene: TRBJ2-5; v_gene: TRBV27; len: 20; abundance: .; d_gene: TRBD2; CDR3nt: TGTGCCAGCAGTTTCCCCCGGGACGGCGGGACTAGCGGGGTTCAAGAGACCCAGTACTTC; CDR3aa: CASSFPRDGGTSGVQETQYF
j_gene: TRBJ1-1; v_gene: TRBV2; len: 14; abundance: .; d_gene: TRBD1; CDR3nt: TGTGCGACGAAAAGGGGTCAGGGGGCCCCTGAAGCTTTCTTT; CDR3aa: CATKRGQGAPEAFF
j_gene: TRBJ1-1; v_gene: TRBV2; len: 14; abundance: .; d_gene: .; CDR3nt: TGTGCCAGCAGTGAAGCGCTGACACCCACTGAAGCTTTCTTT; CDR3aa: CASSEALTPTEAFF
j_gene: TRBJ1-5; v_gene: TRBV5-4; len: 15; abundance: .; d_gene: .; CDR3nt: TGTGCCAGCAGCTTGGAACAGGGTGGCAATCAGCCCCAGCATTTT; CDR3aa: CASSLEQGGNQPQHF
j_gene: TRBJ2-5; v_gene: TRBV5-4; len: 15; abundance: .; d_gene: TRBD2; CDR3nt: TGTGCCAGCAGCTTGCTCGCGGGAGACCAAGAGACCCAGTACTTC; CDR3aa: CASSLLAGDQETQYF
j_gene: TRBJ2-3; v_gene: TRBV29-1; len: 14; abundance: .; d_gene: .; CDR3nt: TGCAGCGTTGACCCAGGGGAGGGGGGAGATACGCAGTATTTT; CDR3aa: CSVDPGEGGDTQYF
j_gene: TRBJ1-1; v_gene: TRBV25-1; len: 14; abundance: .; d_gene: TRBD1; CDR3nt: TGTGCCAGCAGTGGGACAGGGAAGGAAACTGAAGCTTTCTTT; CDR3aa: CASSGTGKETEAFF
j_gene: TRBJ1-1; v_gene: TRBV14; len: 15; abundance: .; d_gene: .; CDR3nt: TGTGCCAGCAGCCAAGGTTTCACAGGGATCACTGAAGCTTTCTTT; CDR3aa: CASSQGFTGITEAFF
j_gene: TRBJ2-3; v_gene: TRBV9; len: 18; abundance: .; d_gene: TRBD2; CDR3nt: TGTGCCAGCAGCGCCCGGACTAGCGGGAGGGCCGTGACAGATACGCAGTATTTT; CDR3aa: CASSARTSGRAVTDTQYF
j_gene: TRBJ1-1; v_gene: TRBV5-8; len: 14; abundance: once; d_gene: TRBD1; CDR3nt: TGTGCCAGCAGCTTGTCAGGGGGGTACACTGAAGCTTTCTTT; CDR3aa: CASSLSGGYTEAFF
j_gene: TRBJ2-7; v_gene: TRBV9; len: 11; abundance: .; d_gene: .; CDR3nt: TGTGCCAGCAGCGCCAACTACGAGCAGTACTTC; CDR3aa: CASSANYEQYF
j_gene: TRBJ2-2; v_gene: TRBV12-2; len: 17; abundance: .; d_gene: .; CDR3nt: TGTGCAAGTCGAGGATCCCGAGGACAAGCTGAAACCGGGGAGCTGTTTTTT; CDR3aa: CASRGSRGQAETGELFF
j_gene: TRBJ2-5; v_gene: TRBV19; len: 14; abundance: few; d_gene: TRBD2; CDR3nt: TGTGCCAGTAGCGGGACTAGCGCTAAGGAGACCCAGTACTTC; CDR3aa: CASSGTSAKETQYF
j_gene: TRBJ1-5; v_gene: TRBV7-6; len: 17; abundance: .; d_gene: .; CDR3nt: TGTGCCAGCAGCCCATCTTTGTCAGGGTATAGCAATCAGCCCCAGCATTTT; CDR3aa: CASSPSLSGYSNQPQHF
j_gene: TRBJ2-4; v_gene: TRBV9; len: 14; abundance: few; d_gene: .; CDR3nt: TGTGCCAGCAGCGTAGTTCCGGGGGAAAACATTCAGTACTTC; CDR3aa: CASSVVPGENIQYF
j_gene: TRBJ2-3; v_gene: TRBV5-8; len: 18; abundance: .; d_gene: TRBD2; CDR3nt: TGTGCCAGCATCCGGCGGCCTAGCGGGAGGGCCCTGTCAGATACGCAGTATTTT; CDR3aa: CASIRRPSGRALSDTQYF
j_gene: TRBJ2-2; v_gene: TRBV30; len: 13; abundance: .; d_gene: TRBD2; CDR3nt: TGTGCCTGGAAGGTAGCGGGAGCCGGGGAGCTGTTTTTT; CDR3aa: CAWKVAGAGELFF
j_gene: TRBJ2-7; v_gene: TRBV30; len: 19; abundance: .; d_gene: TRBD2; CDR3nt: TGTGCCTGGAGAGTGCCGGGACTAGCGGGAGGGCCAGGGACCTACGAGCAGTACTTC; CDR3aa: CAWRVPGLAGGPGTYEQYF
j_gene: TRBJ2-7; v_gene: TRBV23-1; len: 16; abundance: .; d_gene: .; CDR3nt: TGCGCCAGCAGTCAATCGGGGGGGGCCCCGGATTACGAGCAGTACTTC; CDR3aa: CASSQSGGAPDYEQYF
j_gene: TRBJ2-7; v_gene: TRBV27; len: 17; abundance: .; d_gene: TRBD1; CDR3nt: TGTGCCAGCAGTTTGGGGTCTCCAGAGGACAGGGGATACGAGCAGTACTTC; CDR3aa: CASSLGSPEDRGYEQYF
j_gene: TRBJ2-5; v_gene: TRBV25-1; len: 16; abundance: .; d_gene: TRBD2; CDR3nt: TGTGCCAGCAGTCACCCCCAACCGGGAGGTCAAGAGACCCAGTACTTC; CDR3aa: CASSHPQPGGQETQYF
j_gene: TRBJ1-1; v_gene: TRBV29-1; len: 12; abundance: .; d_gene: .; CDR3nt: TGCAGCGTTGCAGGGGCGAACACTGAAGCTTTCTTT; CDR3aa: CSVAGANTEAFF
j_gene: TRBJ2-1; v_gene: TRBV1; len: 18; abundance: .; d_gene: .; CDR3nt: TGCACCAGCAGCCAAGATGGGCTTCTAGCGGGAGACTACAATGAGCAGTTCTTC; CDR3aa: CTSSQDGLLAGDYNEQFF
j_gene: TRBJ2-1; v_gene: TRBV25-1; len: 16; abundance: .; d_gene: TRBD2; CDR3nt: TGTGCCAGCAGTGGACTGACGGGAGGGCCGGGCAATGAGCAGTTCTTC; CDR3aa: CASSGLTGGPGNEQFF
j_gene: TRBJ2-5; v_gene: TRBV13; len: 18; abundance: .; d_gene: TRBD2; CDR3nt: TGTGCCAGCAGCTTAGAGTTCCGGGGTAGCGGGCGGGGAGAGACCCAGTACTTC; CDR3aa: CASSLEFRGSGRGETQYF
j_gene: TRBJ2-7; v_gene: TRBV10-3; len: 13; abundance: .; d_gene: TRBD1; CDR3nt: TGTGCCATCAGTGAGACAGGGGGCTACGAGCAGTACTTC; CDR3aa: CAISETGGYEQYF
j_gene: TRBJ1-3; v_gene: TRBV12-5; len: 16; abundance: .; d_gene: .; CDR3nt: TGTGCTAGTGGTTTGAATATGGAGGGAGCAGGAAACACCATATATTTT; CDR3aa: CASGLNMEGAGNTIYF
j_gene: TRBJ2-1; v_gene: TRBV27; len: 14; abundance: once; d_gene: .; CDR3nt: TGTGCCAGCAGTTTAATAGGCAGGGACAATGAGCAGTTCTTC; CDR3aa: CASSLIGRDNEQFF